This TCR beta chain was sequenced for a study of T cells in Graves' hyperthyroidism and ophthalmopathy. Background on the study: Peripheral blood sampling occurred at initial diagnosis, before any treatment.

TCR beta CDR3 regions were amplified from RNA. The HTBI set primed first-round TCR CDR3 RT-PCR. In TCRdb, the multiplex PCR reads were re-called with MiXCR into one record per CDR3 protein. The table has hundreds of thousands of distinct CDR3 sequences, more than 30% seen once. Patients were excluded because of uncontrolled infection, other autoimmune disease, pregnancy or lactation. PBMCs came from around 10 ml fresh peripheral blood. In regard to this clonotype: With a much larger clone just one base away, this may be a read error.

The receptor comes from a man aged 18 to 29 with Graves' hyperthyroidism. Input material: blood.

The CDR3 loop reads CTSTERYYEQYF. As DNA, the CDR3 is TGTACCAGCACAGAACGGTACTACGAGCAGTACTTC. The rearrangement uses TRBV2 and TRBJ2-7, with D unresolved. The CDR3 runs 12 residues. CDR1 SNHLY and CDR2 FYNNEI come from the germline V gene.